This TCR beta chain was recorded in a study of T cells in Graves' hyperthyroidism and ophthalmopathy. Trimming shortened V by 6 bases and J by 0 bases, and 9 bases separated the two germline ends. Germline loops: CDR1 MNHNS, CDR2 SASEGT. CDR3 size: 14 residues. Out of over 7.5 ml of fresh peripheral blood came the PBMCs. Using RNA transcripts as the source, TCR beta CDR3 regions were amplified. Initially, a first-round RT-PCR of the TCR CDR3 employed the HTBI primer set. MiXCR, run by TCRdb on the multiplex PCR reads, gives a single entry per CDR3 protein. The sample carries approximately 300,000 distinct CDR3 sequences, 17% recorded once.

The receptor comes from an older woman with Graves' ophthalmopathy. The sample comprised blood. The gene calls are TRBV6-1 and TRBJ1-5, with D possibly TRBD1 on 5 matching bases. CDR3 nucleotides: TGTGCCAGCAGGAGGGGACCTAGCAATCAGCCCCAGCATTTT. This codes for CASRRGPSNQPQHF.